This T cell receptor (beta chain) was identified in a study of cytomegalovirus exposure and HLA in healthy donors. The CDR3 is 17 amino acids. Germline V lookup: CDR1 WNHNN, CDR2 SYGVQD (reference sequence). The germline V and J ends were trimmed by 5 bases and 6 bases, with 23 bases remaining between them. The PCR ran on 60 Vbeta and 13 Jbeta primers. The protocol was immunoSEQ multiplex PCR, while the TCRdb copy is restricted to in-frame clones and leaves out a portion. Of around 200,000 clones listed, roughly four fifths are singletons. The sequenced sample was PBMCs. The TCR sequence derives from a man aged 30-40 years in good health and CMV-seronegative. This chain links TRBV10-1 with TRBJ2-1, with D possibly being TRBD2 (6 bases). The DNA for the CDR3 is TGCGCCAGCAGTCCCGGGGGTAGCGGCAGGATCGGCAATGAGCAGTTCTTC. The encoded protein is CASSPGGSGRIGNEQFF.